The 20 T cell receptor beta chains below come from one sample, sequenced in a study of T cells of healthy individuals. MiXCR, applied by TCRdb to the 5' RACE reads, yields one record per CDR3 protein. The table includes 40,000 to 60,000 distinct CDR3 sequences, over 12% detected once. The receptors stem from a human donor in good health.

This clonotype was counted a few times. The chain couples TRBV20-1 to TRBJ2-3, with TRBD2 as a possible D gene (6 bases). Germline assignment: CDR1 DFQATT and CDR2 SNEGSKA (reference sequence). There are 16 residues in the CDR3. Between the trimmed V and J ends, which lost 0 bases and 6 bases, there was a span of 19 bases. CDR3 DNA sequence: TGCAGTGCTAGAGATGGGACGCGGGGACGCATGGATACGCAGTATTTT. It encodes CSARDGTRGRMDTQYF.

This chain connects TRBV5-1 to TRBJ1-1; no reliable D call. The ends were cut back, 6 bases at V and 2 bases at J, with 17 bases in the middle. The V gene's germline CDR1 is SGHRS and CDR2 YFSETQ. The CDR3 consists of 15 residues. CDR3 protein: CASTNDALRNTEAFF. CDR3 bases: TGCGCCAGCACAAACGATGCCCTACGAAACACTGAAGCTTTCTTT.

The rearrangement joins TRBV20-1 to TRBJ1-1; the D gene is possibly TRBD1 (6 bases). The germline V gene encodes CDR1 DFQATT and CDR2 SNEGSKA (reference sequence). The CDR3 has 11 amino acids. V dropped 5 bases and J dropped 6 bases, with 10 bases sitting between them. The CDR3 spells CSAEGGPEAFF. The CDR3 DNA reads TGCAGTGCTGAGGGGGGCCCTGAAGCTTTCTTT.

This clonotype was observed at least ten times. The chain has TRBV9 and TRBJ2-2, with TRBD2 identical over 8 bases. The germline CDR1 and CDR2 sequences are SGDLS and YYNGEE. The CDR3 sequence is 14 residues long. Trimming took 6 bases from V and 1 from J; bases not matched to a gene: 2. CDR3 coding DNA: TGTGCCAGCACGAGCGGGGGGAACACCGGGGAGCTGTTTTTT. As protein: CASTSGGNTGELFF.

This clonotype came up many times. The V and J genes are TRBV6-5 and TRBJ2-7; D could derive from TRBD1 or TRBD2 (5 bases each). Germline-derived CDR1 and CDR2 are MNHEY and SVGAGI. V was shortened by 7 bases and J by 1 base, with 14 bases between the two germline ends. The CDR3 runs 14 residues. This CDR3 is CASTRVGPSYEQYF. The CDR3 DNA reads as TGTGCCAGCACCCGGGTGGGACCATCCTACGAGCAGTACTTC.

The J gene is TRBJ1-6, the V gene TRBV5-1, with D uncertain. V was shortened by 2 bases and J by 10 bases, with 7 bases between the two germline ends. The CDR3 consists of 12 residues. Germline CDR1 is SGHRS and CDR2 is YFSETQ. The CDR3 sequence: CASSFRDSPLHF. CDR3 coding DNA: TGCGCCAGCAGCTTCAGAGACTCACCCCTCCACTTT.

This clonotype turned up a few times. This chain uses TRBV7-2 with TRBJ1-6; TRBD1 aligns across 8 bases. Trimming at V came to 3 bases and at J to 13 bases, leaving 8 bases not matched to a gene. Germline CDR1 SGHTA, CDR2 FQGNSA. The CDR3 contains 14 residues. In nucleotides, the CDR3 is TGTGCCAGCAGCTTTCGGGACAGGTTCAACCCCCTCCACTTT. It yields the protein CASSFRDRFNPLHF.

This clonotype appeared many times. The CDR3 region has the DNA TGTGCCAGCAGCTTAGATCGGGCCCCGGGGTATGGGACCTACGAGCAGTACTTC. Translation gives CASSLDRAPGYGTYEQYF. The chain employs TRBV11-2 and TRBJ2-7; weak D call: TRBD2 (5 bases). The germline gives CDR1 SGHAT, CDR2 FQNNGV. This CDR3 region has 18 residues. Trimming pared 0 bases from V and 2 bases from J, leaving 20 bases between.

V usage is TRBV2 and J usage is TRBJ2-4; D is ambiguous. Trimming pared 7 bases from V and 3 bases from J, leaving 13 bases between. The CDR3 spans 14 residues. The germline gives CDR1 SNHLY, CDR2 FYNNEI. The CDR3 protein is CASIPDQLKNIQYF. CDR3 DNA: TGTGCCAGCATCCCAGACCAACTCAAAAACATTCAGTACTTC. The full variable domain, with the rest looked up from reference TRBV2 and TRBJ2-4, is EPEVTQTPSHQVTQMGQEVILRCVPISNHLYFYWYRQILGQKVEFLVSFYNNEISEKSEIFDDQFSVERPDGSNFTLKIRSTKLEDSAMYFCASIPDQLKNIQYFGAGTRLSVL.

In its sample, this clonotype was seen a few times. This chain links TRBV6-6 with TRBJ2-2; 7 nucleotides line up with TRBD1. The V and J ends lost 5 bases and 6 bases, in that order; junction bases with no gene match: 12. The CDR3 runs to 16 residues. In germline, CDR1 is MNHNY, CDR2 SVGAGI (reference sequence). The CDR3 loop reads CASSIRDSSKAGELFF. CDR3 in DNA: TGTGCCAGCAGTATCCGGGACAGTAGTAAGGCCGGGGAGCTGTTTTTT.

This clonotype has more than one count but fewer than ten. This chain links TRBV7-9 with TRBJ1-2; D is uncertain. V was trimmed by 5 bases and J by 6 bases, leaving 13 bases between them. The CDR3 spans 13 residues. CDR1 is SEHNR and CDR2 is FQNEAQ in the germline V gene (reference sequence). CDR3 protein: CASSRLTINGYTF. The CDR3 nucleotides are TGTGCCAGCAGCAGGCTAACTATTAATGGCTACACCTTC. The whole variable domain, remainder taken from reference TRBV7-9 and TRBJ1-2, is DTGVSQNPRHKITKRGQNVTFRCDPISEHNRLYWYRQTLGQGPEFLTYFQNEAQLEKSRLLSDRFSAERPKGSFSTLEIQRTEQGDSAMYLCASSRLTINGYTFGSGTRLTVV.

The chain recombines TRBV12-3 or TRBV12-4 with TRBJ2-1; 8 positions match TRBD2. This CDR3 region has 16 residues. V gave up 6 bases and J gave up 1 base; unmatched junction bases: 8. The CDR3: CASSLSGGGSYNEQFF. For the CDR3, the DNA is TGTGCCAGCAGCCTTTCCGGGGGGGGTTCCTACAATGAGCAGTTCTTC.

Regarding this clonotype: Relative to the germline gene, one junction end is altered; a read error may explain this. The rearrangement links TRBV5-4 to TRBJ2-5; the match to TRBD1 covers 9 bases. The CDR3 covers 15 residues. Germline V gene lookup returns CDR1 SGHNT and CDR2 YYREEE (reference sequence). CDR3 DNA: TGTGCCAGCAGCGGGGGACAGGGAGGCCAAAAGACCCAGTACTTC. Its translation: CASSGGQGGQKTQYF. The whole variable domain, filled in from reference TRBV5-4 and TRBJ2-5, reads ETGVTQSPTHLIKTRGQQVTLRCSSQSGHNTVSWYQQALGQGPQFIFQYYREEENGRGNFPPRFSGLQFPNYSSELNVNALELDDSALYLCASSGGQGGQKTQYFGPGTRLLVL.

The chain joins TRBV20-1 to TRBJ2-5; 7 nucleotides align to TRBD2. Germline CDR1 DFQATT, CDR2 SNEGSKA (reference sequence). J lost 6 bases, V lost 7 bases, and 14 bases had no gene match. This CDR3 region has 14 residues. CDR3 DNA: TGCAGTGGTCAAGACCCGGGAGGTTCGCAGACCCAGTACTTC. Protein: CSGQDPGGSQTQYF.

This clonotype has a count of ten or more. J is TRBJ2-2 and V is TRBV5-1, with 12 bases lining up with TRBD2. V lost 4 bases and J lost 0; bases outside the gene matches: 1. Germline CDR1 and CDR2: SGHRS and YFSETQ. The CDR3 is 16 residues long. The CDR3 DNA follows: TGCGCCAGCAGCGCTAGCGGGAGGGCGAACACCGGGGAGCTGTTTTTT. Its protein product is CASSASGRANTGELFF.

In its sample, this clonotype was seen a few times. The gene calls are TRBV5-4 and TRBJ2-1; a possible D gene is TRBD1 (5 bases). Germline CDR1 reads SGHNT; CDR2 reads YYREEE (reference sequence). The CDR3 extends over 14 amino acids. Trimming left V 2 bases short and J 8 bases short, with 14 bases between. This CDR3 reads CASSFQGIRDEQFF. In DNA, the CDR3 is TGTGCCAGCAGCTTCCAGGGTATACGGGATGAGCAGTTCTTC.

The J gene is TRBJ2-3, the V gene TRBV5-1, with TRBD2 identical over 9 bases. Germline CDR1 reads SGHRS; CDR2 reads YFSETQ. The CDR3 is 16 residues long. The V gene end was trimmed by 5 bases and the J gene end by 2 bases; junction bases not matched to a gene: 9. DNA of the CDR3: TGCGCCAGCAGTGGTGAAGCGGGGGGAAACACAGATACGCAGTATTTT. Its protein product is CASSGEAGGNTDTQYF.

Ten or more counts support this clonotype. The rearrangement links TRBV10-3 to TRBJ2-5; TRBD2 matches at 8 bases. Germline CDR1 reads ENHRY; CDR2 reads SYGVKD. J was trimmed by 4 bases and V by 7 bases; bases with no gene match: 11. The CDR3 is 15 residues long. The CDR3 bases are TGTGCCATCACCCAAGGGCCGCTAGCGGGAGAGACCCAGTACTTC. It translates to CAITQGPLAGETQYF.

The genes are TRBV6-2 or TRBV6-3 and TRBJ1-2; possible D gene TRBD1, 5 bases. CDR1 and CDR2 from the germline V gene are MNHEY and SVGEGT. The CDR3 is made up of 14 amino acids. The V end was cut by 5 bases, the J end by 7 bases, with 17 bases between. The CDR3 sequence is CASSPGTAPGGYTF. The CDR3, as DNA: TGTGCCAGCAGTCCCGGGACTGCCCCCGGTGGCTACACCTTC.

Ten or more counts support this clonotype. The genes are TRBV7-2 and TRBJ2-5; D is undetermined. V shed 3 bases and J shed 1 base, with 6 bases lying between them. This CDR3 comprises 13 residues. Germline lookup yields CDR1 SGHTA and CDR2 FQGNSA. The DNA of the CDR3 is TGTGCCAGCAGCTTGGGAATCCAAGAGACCCAGTACTTC. This translates into CASSLGIQETQYF.